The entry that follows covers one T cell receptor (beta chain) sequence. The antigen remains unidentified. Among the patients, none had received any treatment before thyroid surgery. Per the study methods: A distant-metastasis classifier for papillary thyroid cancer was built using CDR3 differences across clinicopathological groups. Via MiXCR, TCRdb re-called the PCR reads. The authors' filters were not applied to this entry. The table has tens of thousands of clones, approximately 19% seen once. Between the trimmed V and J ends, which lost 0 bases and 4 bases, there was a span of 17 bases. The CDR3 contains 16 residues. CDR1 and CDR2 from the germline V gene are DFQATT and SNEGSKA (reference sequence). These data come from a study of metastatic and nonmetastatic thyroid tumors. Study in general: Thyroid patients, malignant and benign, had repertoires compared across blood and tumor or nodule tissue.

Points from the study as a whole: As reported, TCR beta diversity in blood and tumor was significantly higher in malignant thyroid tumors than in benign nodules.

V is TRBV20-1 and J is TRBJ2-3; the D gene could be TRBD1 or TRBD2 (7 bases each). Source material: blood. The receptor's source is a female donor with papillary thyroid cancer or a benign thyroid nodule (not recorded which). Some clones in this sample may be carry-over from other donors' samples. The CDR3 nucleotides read TGCAGTGCTAGAGATCCCAGGGGGGGAGTTTCAGATACGCAGTATTTT. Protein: CSARDPRGGVSDTQYF.